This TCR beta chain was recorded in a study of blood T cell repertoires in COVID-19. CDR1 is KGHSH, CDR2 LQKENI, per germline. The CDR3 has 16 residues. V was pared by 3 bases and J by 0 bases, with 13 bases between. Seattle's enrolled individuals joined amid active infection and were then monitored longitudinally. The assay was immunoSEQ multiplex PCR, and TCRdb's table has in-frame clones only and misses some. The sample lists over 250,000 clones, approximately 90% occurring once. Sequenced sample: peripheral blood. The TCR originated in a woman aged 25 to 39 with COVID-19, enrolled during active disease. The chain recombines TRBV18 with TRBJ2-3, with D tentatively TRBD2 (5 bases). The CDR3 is CASSPRVVSSTDTQYF. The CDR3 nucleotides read TGTGCCAGCTCACCGCGGGTCGTTTCTAGCACAGATACGCAGTATTTT.